Below are 32 T cell receptor beta chains sequenced from a single sample in a study of blood T cell repertoires in COVID-19. Profiled with immunoSEQ multiplex PCR; TCRdb holds only in-frame clones, not every one. The repertoire has about 100,000 clones, about 91% of them found once; the top ten carry 6.8%. The sequenced sample consisted of peripheral blood. The receptors come from a man over 45 with active or convalescent COVID-19.

The chain recombines TRBV27 with TRBJ2-5, with D uncertain. Germline values: CDR1 MNHEY, CDR2 SMNVEV (reference sequence). The V gene lost 3 bases and the J gene lost 3 bases, with 11 bases spanning the gap. The CDR3 extends over 14 amino acids. The CDR3 loop is CASSFYPGEETQYF. The CDR3 DNA reads TGTGCCAGCAGTTTCTACCCGGGTGAAGAGACCCAGTACTTC.

This clone was found a few times. The chain joins TRBV6-6 to TRBJ2-5; 9 nucleotides align to TRBD1. CDR3 length: 13 amino acids. Losses at the gene ends were 9 bases for V and 10 bases for J; bases not matched to a gene: 12. Per germline, CDR1 MNHNY and CDR2 SVGAGI (reference sequence). CDR3 sequence: CASRDRDKTGQYF. Written as DNA, the CDR3 is TGTGCCAGTAGGGACAGGGATAAAACAGGCCAGTACTTC.

The V gene is TRBV4-1, the J gene TRBJ1-2, with D maybe TRBD1 (5 bases). The CDR3 covers 12 residues. Trimming shortened V by 4 bases and J by 7 bases, and 10 bases separated the two germline ends. Germline lookup yields CDR1 MGHRA and CDR2 YSYEKL. CDR3 nucleotide sequence: TGCGCCAGCAGCCCGGGGGGTGGTGGCTACACCTTC. Translated: CASSPGGGGYTF.

The chain couples TRBV5-1 to TRBJ1-1; TRBD1 is a possible D gene (6 bases). V was trimmed by 2 bases and J by 1 base, leaving 15 bases between them. There are 16 residues in the CDR3. CDR1 and CDR2 (germline): SGHRS, YFSETQ. CDR3 sequence: CASSLFIRTANTEAFF. Here the CDR3 DNA reads TGCGCCAGCAGCTTATTCATTAGGACAGCGAACACTGAAGCTTTCTTT.

The chain employs TRBV3-1 (or the pseudogene TRBV3-2) and TRBJ1-4, with 11 bases aligning to TRBD1. The V segment lost 9 bases and the J segment 7 bases; nucleotides outside the gene matches: 7. This CDR3 comprises 14 residues. The germline V gene encodes CDR1 LGHDT and CDR2 YNNKEL (reference sequence). The CDR3: CASSPGQGVEKLFF. CDR3 DNA: TGTGCCAGTTCACCGGGACAGGGGGTTGAAAAACTGTTTTTT.

The chain employs TRBV2 and TRBJ1-1, with 7 bases that match TRBD1. With V trimmed by 8 bases and J by 0 bases, 3 bases remained unmatched. This CDR3 comprises 13 residues. Germline CDR1 and CDR2: SNHLY and FYNNEI. The CDR3 DNA follows: TGTGCCAGCGGGGGACAGATGAACACTGAAGCTTTCTTT. Its translation is CASGGQMNTEAFF.

The gene calls are TRBV29-1 and TRBJ2-5, with 9 bases matching TRBD1. This CDR3 comprises 16 residues. Unmatched junction bases numbered 15, after V lost 6 bases and J lost 4 bases. Germline assignment: CDR1 SQVTM and CDR2 ANQGSEA. The CDR3, as DNA: TGCAGCGTCACTCGCGGGACAGGGAGTCTGGGAGAGACCCAGTACTTC. Amino acid sequence: CSVTRGTGSLGETQYF.

The chain couples TRBV3-1 (or the pseudogene TRBV3-2) to TRBJ1-4; weak D call: TRBD1 (5 bases). Germline CDR1 reads LGHDT; CDR2 reads YNNKEL (reference sequence). V lost 6 bases and J lost 5, with 10 bases in between. This CDR3 has 13 residues. The CDR3 DNA reads as TGTGCCAGCAGTATGGAGGGGAATGAAAAACTGTTTTTT. Its protein product is CASSMEGNEKLFF.

The CDR3 DNA is TGCGCCAGCAGCTTGGGACTAGCGGGAGGTATATACAATGAGCAGTTCTTC. Protein sequence: CASSLGLAGGIYNEQFF. V and J are TRBV5-1 and TRBJ2-1; 13 positions agree with TRBD2. Germline V gives CDR1 SGHRS, CDR2 YFSETQ. The CDR3 contains 17 residues. The V gene end was trimmed by 0 bases and the J gene end by 4 bases; junction bases not matched to a gene: 4.

The V and J genes are TRBV19 and TRBJ1-1; tentatively, D is TRBD1 (6 bases). This CDR3 is 16 amino acids long. V lost 8 bases to trimming and J lost 0 bases, with 19 bases between them. Germline V CDR1 and CDR2: LNHDA, SQIVND (reference sequence). Here the CDR3 reads CASSRTARSMNTEAFF. In DNA, the CDR3 is TGTGCCAGTTCTAGGACAGCTCGTTCAATGAACACTGAAGCTTTCTTT.

This clone occurred once. The genes are TRBV10-3 and TRBJ2-5, with D possibly TRBD2 on 6 matching bases. The ends were cut back, 4 bases at V and 8 bases at J, with 17 bases in the middle. CDR3 length: 14 amino acids. The germline V gene has CDR1 ENHRY and CDR2 SYGVKD. The DNA for the CDR3 is TGTGCCATCAGTGCAACCGGGACTCCCTTTACCCAGTACTTC. As protein: CAISATGTPFTQYF.

The rearrangement uses TRBV19 and TRBJ1-5; D is ambiguous. Germline CDR1 LNHDA, CDR2 SQIVND (reference sequence). V gave up 5 bases and J gave up 3 bases, with 14 bases separating them. The CDR3 has 15 residues. The CDR3 DNA follows: TGTGCCAGTAGTCGAGGTCTAATAAACAATCAGCCCCAGCATTTT. Protein product: CASSRGLINNQPQHF.

The chain couples TRBV7-8 to TRBJ2-2; 7 nucleotides align to TRBD2. CDR3 length: 16 amino acids. Germline trimming cut 1 base from V and 1 base from J; bases unmatched to any gene: 3. Germline V gene sequence: CDR1 SGHVS, CDR2 FQNEAQ. The CDR3 nucleotides are TGTGCCAGCAGCTTAGGGGCTAGCGGGAACACCGGGGAGCTGTTTTTT. Residues: CASSLGASGNTGELFF.

This chain uses TRBV6-6 with TRBJ2-6; possible D gene TRBD1, 5 bases. The length of the CDR3 is 15 residues. The ends were cut back, 11 bases at V and 1 base at J, with 15 bases in the middle. CDR1 is MNHNY and CDR2 is SVGAGI in the germline V gene (reference sequence). This CDR3 reads CAARGRASGANVLTF. The CDR3 nucleotides are TGTGCCGCAAGGGGAAGAGCATCTGGGGCCAACGTCCTGACTTTC.

The chain employs TRBV19 and TRBJ1-1; D is perhaps TRBD1 (6 bases). Germline V lookup: CDR1 LNHDA, CDR2 SQIVND (reference sequence). V was cut by 4 bases and J by 5 bases, with 14 bases left in between. This CDR3 is 14 amino acids long. CDR3 coding DNA: TGTGCCAGTAGTAGTACAGAGGGGGTGACTGAAGCTTTCTTT. It yields the protein CASSSTEGVTEAFF.

This chain joins TRBV30 and TRBJ1-4; perhaps TRBD1 as D (5 bases). The ends were cut back, 3 bases at V and 15 bases at J, with 17 bases in the middle. CDR3 length equals 12 residues. The germline CDR1 and CDR2 sequences are GTSNPN and SVGIG (reference sequence). The CDR3 DNA follows: TGTGCCTGGAGCCTACAGGCCGTGGAGTTGTTTTTT. It translates to CAWSLQAVELFF.

This sequence joins TRBV6-6 and TRBJ2-7, with 12 bases matching TRBD2. Germline V gene sequence: CDR1 MNHNY, CDR2 SVGAGI (reference sequence). The CDR3 contains 16 residues. Trimming cost V 0 bases and J 5 bases; bases outside gene matches: 5. In nucleotides, the CDR3 is TGTGCCAGCAGTTACTCGGGGACTAGCGGGTTCCACGAGCAGTACTTC. This codes for CASSYSGTSGFHEQYF.

The rearrangement joins TRBV6-1 to TRBJ1-4, with 8 nucleotides matching TRBD1. The J segment lost 5 bases and the V segment lost 1 base, leaving 3 bases of the junction unmatched. The CDR3 is 15 amino acids. CDR1 is MNHNS and CDR2 is SASEGT in the germline V gene. The CDR3 bases are TGTGCCAGCAGTGAAGGGACAGGGAGAAATGAAAAACTGTTTTTT. Translated: CASSEGTGRNEKLFF.

This chain connects TRBV6-5 to TRBJ2-5; 9 bases agree with TRBD1. Unmatched junction bases numbered 9, after V lost 0 bases and J lost 7 bases. In germline, CDR1 is MNHEY, CDR2 SVGAGI. The CDR3 is 16 amino acids. CDR3 nucleotide sequence: TGTGCCAGCAGTTACTCCGCTACAGGGGGCTTAGGGACCCAGTACTTC. This gives the protein CASSYSATGGLGTQYF.

The chain carries TRBV10-1 and TRBJ1-2, with a tentative D call TRBD1 (5 bases). Germline CDR1 reads WNHNN; CDR2 reads SYGVQD (reference sequence). V was clipped by 6 bases and J by 7 bases, with 18 bases between them. CDR3 length: 14 amino acids. CDR3 protein: CASSPTGVDRGYTF. The CDR3 bases are TGCGCCAGCAGCCCTACGGGGGTAGATCGTGGCTACACCTTC.

The rearrangement links TRBV30 to TRBJ2-1, with D maybe TRBD1 (6 bases). Germline V lookup: CDR1 GTSNPN, CDR2 SVGIG (reference sequence). This CDR3 is 17 amino acids long. Trimming removed 5 bases at V and 3 bases at J, with 23 bases between. CDR3 sequence (DNA): TGTGCCTGGGTTATCAGGGGACCAAGTGAGGTCTACAATGAGCAGTTCTTC. Translated: CAWVIRGPSEVYNEQFF. Full variable domain (rest looked up from reference TRBV30 and TRBJ2-1): SQTIHQWPATLVQPVGSPLSLECTVEGTSNPNLYWYRQAAGRGLQLLFYSVGIGQISSEVPQNLSASRPQDRQFILSSKKLLLSDSGFYLCAWVIRGPSEVYNEQFFGPGTRLTVL.

This clone came up once. The chain employs TRBV21-1 and TRBJ2-7; the D call of TRBD1 is as the table states it, not checked on the DNA. TRBV21-1 represents a pseudogene. This CDR3 is built from 17 residues. CDR3 in amino acids: CASSKEGDRDITYEQYF. The CDR3, as DNA: TGTGCCAGCAGCAAAGAGGGGGACAGGGACATAACCTACGAGCAGTACTTC.

The genes are TRBV2 and TRBJ2-7; D remains ambiguous. V lost 11 bases to trimming and J lost 0 bases, with 14 bases between them. Germline CDR1 and CDR2: SNHLY and FYNNEI. This CDR3 is 13 amino acids long. CDR3 protein: CAGQLPSSYEQYF. CDR3 nucleotide sequence: TGTGCCGGGCAATTACCCAGCTCCTACGAGCAGTACTTC.

The chain links TRBV19 to TRBJ1-4; no clear D. Trimming cost V 5 bases and J 0 bases, with 10 bases left between them. This CDR3 region has 15 residues. Germline V gives CDR1 LNHDA, CDR2 SQIVND (reference sequence). This chain's CDR3 is CASSPTATTNEKLFF. The CDR3 DNA sequence: TGTGCCAGTAGTCCCACAGCCACAACTAATGAAAAACTGTTTTTT.

The rearrangement links TRBV9 to TRBJ2-7; 9 bases match TRBD1. CDR1 and CDR2 (germline): SGDLS, YYNGEE. J was trimmed by 4 bases and V by 4 bases; bases with no gene match: 6. The CDR3 has 14 residues. The CDR3 bases are TGTGCCAGCAGCTTGGGGACAGGGCCTTACGAGCAGTACTTC. Translating gives CASSLGTGPYEQYF.

The V call is TRBV28, the J call TRBJ1-2; 7 bases are a match to TRBD1. Germline V gene data show CDR1 as MDHEN and CDR2 as SYDVKM. V lost 3 bases to trimming and J lost 5 bases; unmatched junction nucleotides: 6. This CDR3 comprises 14 residues. In nucleotides, the CDR3 is TGTGCCAGCAGTTTTCCCTTACAGGGGTATGGCTACACCTTC. As protein: CASSFPLQGYGYTF.

The V gene is TRBV9, the J gene TRBJ2-2; TRBD2 agrees at 9 bases. Germline V gene sequence: CDR1 SGDLS, CDR2 YYNGEE. Germline trimming cut 0 bases from V and 2 bases from J; bases unmatched to any gene: 2. The CDR3 is 16 residues long. CDR3 sequence: CASSVGLAVNTGELFF. The CDR3 nucleotides are TGTGCCAGCAGCGTAGGACTAGCGGTAAACACCGGGGAGCTGTTTTTT.

The rearrangement links TRBV4-2 to TRBJ2-3; 11 nucleotides align to TRBD1. The CDR3 is 17 residues long. The junction had 7 bases not matched to a gene; V was cut back by 0 bases and J by 5 bases. Per germline, CDR1 LGHNA and CDR2 YNFKEQ. CDR3 region: CASSQEVGGQGGDTQYF. DNA of the CDR3: TGTGCCAGCAGCCAAGAGGTGGGGGGACAGGGGGGAGATACGCAGTATTTT.

The rearrangement uses TRBV21-1 and TRBJ1-6; TRBD1 is taken as the D call from the table, unchecked against the DNA. TRBV21-1 is a listed pseudogene. The CDR3 totals 19 residues. The CDR3 DNA reads TGTGCCAGCAGCAAAGGAGAGGGTCTGACAGGGCAACTGAATTCACCCCTCCACTTT. Translated: CASSKGEGLTGQLNSPLHF.

The rearrangement joins TRBV10-3 to TRBJ1-1; D unresolved. CDR1 and CDR2 (germline): ENHRY, SYGVKD. The CDR3 totals 14 residues. V was cut by 5 bases and J by 1 base, with 11 bases left in between. CDR3 loop: CAISQQTANTEAFF. The CDR3 bases are TGTGCCATCAGTCAACAGACGGCGAACACTGAAGCTTTCTTT.

The chain has TRBV6-1 and TRBJ1-3; the D is unclear. This CDR3 has 15 residues. The germline CDR1 and CDR2 sequences are MNHNS and SASEGT. Trimming shortened V by 1 base and J by 0 bases, and 7 bases separated the two germline ends. The CDR3 nucleotides are TGTGCCAGCAGTGAAGTCGGGAGCTCTGGAAACACCATATATTTT. It specifies CASSEVGSSGNTIYF.

The chain combines TRBV6-1 with TRBJ2-2, with D possibly being TRBD1 (6 bases). The V end was cut by 2 bases, the J end by 2 bases, with 12 bases between. This CDR3 is 16 amino acids long. Germline V gene lookup returns CDR1 MNHNS and CDR2 SASEGT. CDR3 amino acids: CASSEWGTINTGELFF. In DNA form, the CDR3 reads TGTGCCAGCAGTGAATGGGGGACAATCAACACCGGGGAGCTGTTTTTT.